The clone carrying this T cell receptor beta chain has more than one count but fewer than ten. Next came a second PCR, run for roughly 6 to 11 cycles, which used a sample-barcoded 5' primer along with a J-beta primer mix. TCRdb reprocessed the 5' RACE reads with MiXCR, giving one entry per CDR3 protein. The sample yields 850,000 to 1,100,000 distinct CDR3 sequences, about two fifths seen once. These data are taken from a study of blood T cells in healthy people across ages. Trimming took 6 bases from V and 0 from J, leaving 14 bases between them. The germline CDR1 and CDR2 sequences are SGHKS and YYEKEE (reference sequence). The CDR3 covers 15 residues.

This clonotype originated in a man aged 18 to 30 in good health. Material for sequencing was blood. The rearrangement uses TRBV5-5 and TRBJ2-3; D gene ambiguous. CDR3 DNA: TGTGCCAGCAAAGCTACGACAACTAGCACAGATACGCAGTATTTT. It yields the protein CASKATTTSTDTQYF. The full variable domain, its missing parts supplied by reference TRBV5-5 and TRBJ2-3, is DAGVTQSPTHLIKTRGQQVTLRCSPISGHKSVSWYQQVLGQGPQFIFQYYEKEERGRGNFPDRFSARQFPNYSSELNVNALLLGDSALYLCASKATTTSTDTQYFGPGTRLTVL.